The 18 T cell receptor beta chains given below trace back to one sample, sequenced in a study of blood T cell repertoires in COVID-19. Generated by immunoSEQ multiplex PCR, the TCRdb table keeps only in-frame clones and is missing some. Of a few hundred thousand clones in the sample, around 84% were seen once. Sequencing was done on a sample of peripheral blood. The source of these receptors is a woman aged 18-30 years with acute or convalescent COVID-19.

The chain has TRBV4-1 and TRBJ1-2; D possibly corresponds to TRBD1 (5 bases). CDR3 length: 14 residues. The V gene lost 4 bases and the J gene lost 3 bases, with 12 bases spanning the gap. Germline loops: CDR1 MGHRA, CDR2 YSYEKL. The CDR3 DNA reads TGCGCCAGCAGCCCCGAGGGGAGGTACTATGGCTACACCTTC. Translated: CASSPEGRYYGYTF.

The V call is TRBV7-8, the J call TRBJ2-7; D ambiguous. The V gene's germline CDR1 is SGHVS and CDR2 FQNEAQ. Trimming cost V 1 base and J 4 bases, with 11 bases left between them. This CDR3 is built from 14 residues. CDR3 in amino acids: CASSLEQSLYEQYF. The CDR3 coding sequence is TGTGCCAGCAGCTTAGAACAGTCGCTTTACGAGCAGTACTTC.

The gene calls are TRBV11-2 and TRBJ1-2; D is ambiguous. Deletions cut 7 bases from V and 2 bases from J, with 17 bases between. Looked up from germline, CDR1 is SGHAT and CDR2 is FQNNGV. The CDR3 has 15 residues. CDR3 residues: CASTLDYGGNYGYTF. The CDR3 nucleotides are TGTGCCAGCACTCTAGATTACGGCGGAAACTATGGCTACACCTTC.

This clone was found once. The chain links TRBV11-2 to TRBJ1-2; no firm D call. This CDR3 has 15 amino acids. Germline assignment: CDR1 SGHAT and CDR2 FQNNGV. V was pared by 0 bases and J by 4 bases, with 12 bases between. DNA of the CDR3: TGTGCCAGCAGCTTAGAAGTGGCAGATCTCTATGGCTACACCTTC. Its translation is CASSLEVADLYGYTF.

CDR3: CASRQHYNSPLHF. The CDR3 DNA reads TGTGCCAGCAGACAGCATTATAATTCACCCCTCCACTTT. The chain employs TRBV6-5 and TRBJ1-6; no definite D call. The CDR3 runs to 13 residues. Germline V gives CDR1 MNHEY, CDR2 SVGAGI. Trimming took 6 bases from V and 4 from J, leaving 7 bases between them.

This rearrangement joins TRBV5-8 to TRBJ2-1; TRBD1 aligns across 9 bases. Looked up from germline, CDR1 is SGHTS and CDR2 is YDEGEE. With V trimmed by 4 bases and J by 3 bases, 5 bases remained unmatched. This CDR3 is built from 15 residues. CDR3 sequence reads: CASSSRQGVYNEQFF. As DNA, the CDR3 is TGTGCCAGCAGCAGCCGACAGGGGGTCTACAATGAGCAGTTCTTC.

The V call is TRBV3-1 (or the pseudogene TRBV3-2), the J call TRBJ2-7; tentative D call: TRBD2 (5 bases). Per the germline V gene, CDR1 is LGHDT and CDR2 is YNNKEL (reference sequence). V was cut by 7 bases and J by 5 bases, with 18 bases left in between. CDR3 size: 14 residues. CDR3 nucleotides: TGTGCCAGCAAGAGGGAAGGATCGGCCCACGAGCAGTACTTC. It encodes CASKREGSAHEQYF.

The genes are TRBV2 and TRBJ1-1; D is ambiguous. This CDR3 has 14 residues. The germline gives CDR1 SNHLY, CDR2 FYNNEI. Trimming cost V 5 bases and J 4 bases, with 14 bases left between them. The CDR3 coding sequence is TGTGCCAGCAGTAATACCGGGAGAGGCACTGAAGCTTTCTTT. The encoded protein is CASSNTGRGTEAFF. The variable domain in full, completed from reference TRBV2 and TRBJ1-1, reads EPEVTQTPSHQVTQMGQEVILRCVPISNHLYFYWYRQILGQKVEFLVSFYNNEISEKSEIFDDQFSVERPDGSNFTLKIRSTKLEDSAMYFCASSNTGRGTEAFFGQGTRLTVV.

J is TRBJ2-1 and V is TRBV24-1; 8 bases are shared with TRBD1. CDR3 size: 17 residues. Trimming at V came to 4 bases and at J to 0 bases, leaving 7 bases not matched to a gene. Germline CDR1 reads KGHDR; CDR2 reads SFDVKD. This CDR3 is CATSDPGQVSSYNEQFF. CDR3 sequence (DNA): TGTGCCACCAGTGACCCGGGACAGGTCAGCTCCTACAATGAGCAGTTCTTC.

This sequence joins TRBV9 and TRBJ1-2; the match to TRBD1 covers 9 bases. The V segment lost 3 bases and the J segment 8 bases; nucleotides outside the gene matches: 11. CDR3 size: 15 residues. Germline V gene sequence: CDR1 SGDLS, CDR2 YYNGEE. CDR3 coding DNA: TGTGCCAGCAGCGGAACAGGGGGCGTCTATTACGGCTACACCTTC. It is translated as CASSGTGGVYYGYTF.

In its sample, this clone was seen once. This chain joins TRBV10-1 and TRBJ2-1; the match to TRBD1 covers 9 bases. The length of the CDR3 is 15 residues. Germline CDR1 and CDR2: WNHNN and SYGVQD (reference sequence). V shed 8 bases, J shed 3 bases, and the junction held 8 bases outside the gene matches. The CDR3 is CASAGDRVGYNEQFF. In nucleotides, the CDR3 is TGCGCCAGCGCGGGGGACAGGGTTGGCTACAATGAGCAGTTCTTC.

The genes are TRBV10-2 and TRBJ1-6; D ambiguous. This CDR3 is built from 16 residues. Looked up from germline, CDR1 is WSHSY and CDR2 is SAAADI. The ends were cut back, 3 bases at V and 8 bases at J, with 17 bases in the middle. As DNA, the CDR3 is TGCGCCAGCAGTGACTTACTAGCGTCAAGAGATTCACCCCTCCACTTT. It yields the protein CASSDLLASRDSPLHF.

In this sample, this clone turned up once. The chain joins TRBV5-1 to TRBJ2-7; D is perhaps TRBD1 (5 bases). The CDR3 consists of 12 residues. V was cut by 2 bases and J by 5 bases, with 8 bases left in between. CDR1 and CDR2 (germline): SGHRS, YFSETQ. The DNA for the CDR3 is TGCGCCAGCAGCTTTATAGGGGACGAGCAGTACTTC. Protein: CASSFIGDEQYF.

This clone was detected once. The J gene is TRBJ2-1, the V gene TRBV19; 7 bases fit TRBD2. CDR1 is LNHDA and CDR2 is SQIVND in the germline V gene (reference sequence). The V segment lost 5 bases and the J segment 8 bases; nucleotides outside the gene matches: 3. This CDR3 comprises 12 residues. The CDR3 spells CASSQRDYEQFF. DNA for the CDR3: TGTGCCAGTAGTCAGCGGGACTATGAGCAGTTCTTC.

This clone was seen a few times. The CDR3 loop reads CASSESASGDNEQFF. The CDR3 coding sequence is TGTGCCAGCAGTGAATCGGCTAGCGGAGACAATGAGCAGTTCTTC. V and J are TRBV25-1 and TRBJ2-1; 7 bases fit TRBD2. Germline-derived CDR1 and CDR2 are MGHDK and SYGVNS. After removal of 1 base from V and 5 bases from J, the junction contained 5 bases not matched to a gene. The CDR3 extends over 15 amino acids.

This clone was observed a single time. The chain links TRBV6-1 to TRBJ2-1; 7 bases line up with TRBD2. J was trimmed by 15 bases and V by 3 bases; bases with no gene match: 11. Germline lookup yields CDR1 MNHNS and CDR2 SASEGT. The CDR3 is made up of 13 amino acids. CDR3: CASSESGGGLLFF. The CDR3 region has the DNA TGTGCCAGCAGTGAGAGTGGGGGAGGGCTCCTGTTCTTC.

This clone came up once. The chain joins TRBV25-1 to TRBJ1-1; D uncertain. V dropped 3 bases and J dropped 5 bases, with 13 bases sitting between them. There are 14 residues in the CDR3. Germline lookup yields CDR1 MGHDK and CDR2 SYGVNS. CDR3 DNA: TGTGCCAGCAGTGATTCTCAGGCTCCGACTGAAGCTTTCTTT. This codes for CASSDSQAPTEAFF. The entire variable domain, with the rest obtained from reference TRBV25-1 and TRBJ1-1, is as follows: EADIYQTPRYLVIGTGKKITLECSQTMGHDKMYWYQQDPGMELHLIHYSYGVNSTEKGDLSSESTVSRIRTEHFPLTLESARPSHTSQYLCASSDSQAPTEAFFGQGTRLTVV.

The rearrangement links TRBV9 to TRBJ1-6, with D possibly matching TRBD1 (6 bases). Trimming cost V 4 bases and J 10 bases, with 15 bases left between them. Per germline, CDR1 SGDLS and CDR2 YYNGEE. This CDR3 contains 14 residues. Written as DNA, the CDR3 is TGTGCCAGCAGCACCCCCGGGGGGCCCTCACCCCTCCACTTT. It codes for CASSTPGGPSPLHF.